This TCR beta chain was recorded in a study of T cells in narcolepsy. Study-wide results and caveats: Some memory CD4+ repertoires had no autoreactive clone sequences. Blood of same and different patients, but not healthy controls, reportedly held recurring autoreactive clonotypes. Autoreactive HCRT-specific and TRIB2-specific clonotypes were marked in same-patient CSF-versus-blood CD4+ comparisons.

Here immunoSEQ multiplex PCR was the method, and the copy in TCRdb shows in-frame clones only, minus some. Seen here are over 9,000 clones, roughly 93% observed once, and the top ten hold roughly 1.1%. Only one count was recorded for this clone. Its matching antigen is unknown. Trimming took 0 bases from V and 0 from J; bases not matched to a gene: 12. The CDR3 is 20 residues long. The germline gives CDR1 SGDLS, CDR2 YYNGEE. Sequencing used CD45RA- memory CD4+ T cells from PBMCs. The V gene is TRBV9, the J gene TRBJ2-6; 7 bases agree with TRBD1. This TCR was recovered from a human donor with narcolepsy. DNA for the CDR3: TGTGCCAGCAGCGTAGAACCCCGAGGGGGCCGGTACTCTGGGGCCAACGTCCTGACTTTC. As protein: CASSVEPRGGRYSGANVLTF.